This T cell receptor (beta chain) originates from a study of human T cells and chemical hapten exposure. This clonotype was seen a handful of times. Germline CDR1 and CDR2: MDHEN and SYDVKM. The CDR3 has 16 residues. Unmatched junction bases numbered 8, after V lost 2 bases and J lost 7 bases. The time point is: pre-sensitization, week 0. Regarding treatment: therapeutic diphenylcyclopropenone sensitization with weekly scalp DPC. MiXCR was run by TCRdb on the RACE reads, yielding one entry per CDR3 protein. Of some 200,000 distinct CDR3 sequences listed, 30% are singletons. The TCR sequence derives from a young woman with alopecia areata. Some clones in this sample may be carry-over from other donors' samples. The material was whole blood, obtained in connection with sensitization to the hapten diphenylcyclopropenone (DPC). The J gene is TRBJ2-7, the V gene TRBV28; the match to TRBD2 covers 13 bases. CDR3 sequence (DNA): TGTGCCAGCAGTTTAATCTATCCGGGACTAGCGGGAGAGCAGTACTTC. Translating it yields CASSLIYPGLAGEQYF.